The rows below give T cell receptor beta chains drawn from one sample of a study of cytomegalovirus exposure and HLA in healthy donors. The method was immunoSEQ multiplex PCR; TCRdb's version includes in-frame clones alone and lacks a portion of them. Among some 120,000 clones listed, roughly 86% were seen once. Sequenced sample: PBMCs. These receptor sequences come from a man aged 25 to 40 in good health and CMV-seronegative. Both conserved end residues are part of each CDR3. D genes are given only for firm matches. Size is omitted from some rows. Given values are once, few, many or a class for expanded clones.

v_call	clone_size	d_call	j_call	cdr3_nt	cdr3_aa
TRBV12-5	.	TRBD1	TRBJ1-1	TGTGCTAGTGGTCCCCCCAGGGGGCTGAACACTGAAGCTTTCTTT	CASGPPRGLNTEAFF
TRBV5-6	few	TRBD2	TRBJ2-3	TGTGCCAGCAGCTTGGAGGTGGCTAGCGGGATTGATACGCAGTATTTT	CASSLEVASGIDTQYF
TRBV7-9	.	.	TRBJ2-2	TGTGCCAGCAGGACTGGAATCACCGGGGAGCTGTTTTTT	CASRTGITGELFF
TRBV5-5	.	TRBD2	TRBJ2-1	TGTGCCAGCAGCCCTAGCGGAACTGTAGAGCAGTTCTTC	CASSPSGTVEQFF
TRBV14	.	.	TRBJ1-1	TGTGCCAGCAGCAAATCCCCGAGGGCTTTCTTT	CASSKSPRAFF
TRBV7-2	.	.	TRBJ1-1	TGTGCCAGCAGCAATTTAGGAGACGGGGGAACTGAAGCTTTCTTT	CASSNLGDGGTEAFF
TRBV28	.	.	TRBJ1-2	TGTGCCAGCAGTTTAAGGGGGGGTTACAATGGCTACACCTTC	CASSLRGGYNGYTF
TRBV6-1	once	TRBD2	TRBJ2-2	TGTGCCAGCAGTGAATTCGGAGCGGGAACCGGGGAGCTGTTTTTT	CASSEFGAGTGELFF
TRBV6-6	.	.	TRBJ1-1	TGTGCCAGCAGTTACGAGCAGGGCATGAACACTGAAGCTTTCTTT	CASSYEQGMNTEAFF
TRBV16	once	.	TRBJ1-4	TGTGCCAGCAGCCAATCGCCAGGGTTAGAGGAAAAACTGTTTTTT	CASSQSPGLEEKLFF
TRBV19	.	.	TRBJ1-1	TGTGCCAGTAAGATCCTTGGGGAGACTGAAGCTTTCTTT	CASKILGETEAFF
TRBV9	.	.	TRBJ2-7	TGTGCCAGCAGCGAGGGACTGGCCTACGAGCAGTACTTC	CASSEGLAYEQYF
TRBV6-5	.	.	TRBJ1-6	TGTGCCAGCAGTTTTACTAGCCCCGGGGGTTCACCCCTCCACTTT	CASSFTSPGGSPLHF
TRBV5-1	.	.	TRBJ2-5	TGCGCCAGCAGCTTTTCTGTCGAGACCCAGTACTTC	CASSFSVETQYF
TRBV7-8	.	.	TRBJ2-5	TGTGCCAGCAGCGAGGAGACCCAGTACTTC	CASSEETQYF
TRBV5-4	.	TRBD2	TRBJ2-7	TGTGCCAGCAGCCTAGCGGGAGCCCAGACCTACGAGCAGTACTTC	CASSLAGAQTYEQYF
TRBV5-4	.	TRBD1	TRBJ1-6	TGTGCCAGCAGCTTGAAAGCAGGGGGAGGCAATTCACCCCTCCACTTT	CASSLKAGGGNSPLHF
TRBV7-2	.	TRBD1	TRBJ2-7	TGTGCCAGCAGCTTGGGACAGGACACCTACGAGCAGTACTTC	CASSLGQDTYEQYF
TRBV6-5	once	TRBD1	TRBJ2-7	TGTGCCAGCAACCCTCCGGGACAGATCTCTCACGAGCAGTACTTC	CASNPPGQISHEQYF
TRBV4-1	.	.	TRBJ2-3	TGCGCCAGCAGCCAAGATGCGGAGACCGCAGATACGCAGTATTTT	CASSQDAETADTQYF
TRBV13	few	.	TRBJ2-7	TGTGCCAGCAGCTCCCGGGACACCCCCTACGAGCAGTACTTC	CASSSRDTPYEQYF
TRBV6-1	.	TRBD1	TRBJ2-1	TGTGCCACCAAGACAGGGGTGTACAATGAGCAGTTCTTC	CATKTGVYNEQFF
TRBV4-3	.	.	TRBJ1-2	TGCGCCAGCAGCCCCTACAGCTCAGCTAACTATGGCTACACCTTC	CASSPYSSANYGYTF
TRBV7-3	.	.	TRBJ2-6	TGTGCCAGCAGCCTAAGGGCGACGGCCATCTTCAACGTCCTGACTTTC	CASSLRATAIFNVLTF
TRBV19	once	.	TRBJ1-1	TGTGCCAGTAGTGCCCTATTCATGAACACTGAAGCTTTCTTT	CASSALFMNTEAFF
TRBV5-1	.	TRBD2	TRBJ2-1	TGCGCCAGCTTTCTTATAGCGGGGGCCTACAATGAGCAGTTCTTC	CASFLIAGAYNEQFF
TRBV10-3	.	.	TRBJ2-1	TGTGCCATCAGTGAGTCGGTCGGGAGCCGGTTCTTC	CAISESVGSRFF
TRBV29-1	.	.	TRBJ1-4	TGCAGCGTTCAACCGGACACTTGGGGAAAACTGTTTTTT	CSVQPDTWGKLFF
TRBV6-4	.	TRBD2	TRBJ2-1	TGTGCCAGCAGTGCAAGCGGGGGGTACAATGAGCAGTTCTTC	CASSASGGYNEQFF
TRBV6-1	.	.	TRBJ2-7	TGTGCCAGCATTCTAAGGGGCGAGCAGTACTTC	CASILRGEQYF
TRBV28	.	.	TRBJ2-2	TGTGCCAGCAGTTTAGGAGAGAACACCGGGGAGCTGTTTTTT	CASSLGENTGELFF
TRBV4-1	.	.	TRBJ2-7	TGCGCCAGCAGCCATGGCGGGGACTACGAGCAGTACTTC	CASSHGGDYEQYF
TRBV7-9	.	TRBD1	TRBJ1-5	TGTGCCAGCAGCCCCTCCGGGACAGGGAATCAGCCCCAGCATTTT	CASSPSGTGNQPQHF